This TCR beta chain was captured by sequencing in a study of shared clonotypes between healthy human individuals. In its sample, this clone was seen once. Naive CD8 cells were CD45RO-negative, positively selected for CCR7, excluding terminally differentiated effector memory CD45RA+ cells. Assay used: immunoSEQ multiplex PCR; TCRdb lists only in-frame clones, some missing. This table holds millions of clones, about 92% found once. Sequences were obtained from naive CD8+ T cells from PBMCs. The sequence derives from a man younger than 35 in good health. Some clones in this sample may be carry-over from other donors' samples.

The CDR3 reads CASRTRREVNQPQHF. The CDR3 region has the DNA TGTGCCAGCAGAACTCGACGAGAAGTCAATCAGCCCCAGCATTTT. The rearrangement links TRBV27 to TRBJ1-5, with D unclear. This CDR3 is 15 amino acids long. The germline V gene encodes CDR1 MNHEY and CDR2 SMNVEV (reference sequence). The V gene lost 6 bases and the J gene lost 3 bases, with 15 bases spanning the gap.